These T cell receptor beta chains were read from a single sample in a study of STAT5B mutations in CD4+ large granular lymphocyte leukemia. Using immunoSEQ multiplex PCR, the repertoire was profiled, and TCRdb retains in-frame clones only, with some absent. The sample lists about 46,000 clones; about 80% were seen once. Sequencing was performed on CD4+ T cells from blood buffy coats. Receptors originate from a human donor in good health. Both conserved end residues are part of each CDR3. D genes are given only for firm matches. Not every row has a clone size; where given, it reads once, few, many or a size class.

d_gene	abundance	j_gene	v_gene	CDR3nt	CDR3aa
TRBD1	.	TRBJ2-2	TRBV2	TGTGCCAGCAGCCGAGACAGGGGTTCGGACACCGGGGAGCTGTTTTTT	CASSRDRGSDTGELFF
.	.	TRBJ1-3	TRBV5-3	TGTGCCAGAAGCTTGGGTCTCCCGGGACACAGCTCTGGAAACACCATATATTTT	CARSLGLPGHSSGNTIYF
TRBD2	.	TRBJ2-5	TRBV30	TGTGCCTGGAGTGTACTCGGGACTAGCGGGTTAGAAGAGACCCAGTACTTC	CAWSVLGTSGLEETQYF
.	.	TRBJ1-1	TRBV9	TGTGCCAGCAGCGTAGGGAATCAGGATTTTGACACTGAAGCTTTCTTT	CASSVGNQDFDTEAFF
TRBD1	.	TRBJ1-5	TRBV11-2	TGTGCCAGCAGCTGGGACAGGGGGCGGGCGACGGGCAATCAGCCCCAGCATTTT	CASSWDRGRATGNQPQHF
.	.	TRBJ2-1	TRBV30	TGTGCCTGGAGTAGGCTAGCGAGACCGGCCCCCTCTACAAATGAGCAGTTCTTC	CAWSRLARPAPSTNEQFF
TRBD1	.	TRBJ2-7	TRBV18	TGTGCCAGCTCACCGAAACGGACAGGGGGCTCCTACGAGCAGTACTTC	CASSPKRTGGSYEQYF
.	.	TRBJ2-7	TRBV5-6	TGTGCCAGCAGCTTAATCGACAGTTCCGAGCAGTACTTC	CASSLIDSSEQYF
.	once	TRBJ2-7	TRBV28	TGTGCCAGCAGCTATGGCGGAGCGGGCTACGAGCAGTACTTC	CASSYGGAGYEQYF
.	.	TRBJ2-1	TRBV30	TGTGCCTGTGCGGGGCACTCCTACAATGAGCAGTTCTTC	CACAGHSYNEQFF
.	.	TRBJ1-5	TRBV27	TGTGCCAGCAGTCACAGGGTGGGCAATCAGCCCCAGCATTTT	CASSHRVGNQPQHF
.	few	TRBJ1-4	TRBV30	TGTGCCTGGAGGGCTCAAGGTGAAAAACTGTTTTTT	CAWRAQGEKLFF
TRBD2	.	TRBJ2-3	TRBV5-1	TGCGCCAGCAGCTGGTTAGCGGGGGGAACAGATACGCAGTATTTT	CASSWLAGGTDTQYF
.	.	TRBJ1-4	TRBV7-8	TGTGCCAGCAGCTTGAGTTGGTTAGGGCCTAATGAAAAACTGTTTTTT	CASSLSWLGPNEKLFF
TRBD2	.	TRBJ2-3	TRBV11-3	TGTGCCAGCGGCCCCCGTCGACTAGCGGGATGGATAGATACGCAGTATTTT	CASGPRRLAGWIDTQYF
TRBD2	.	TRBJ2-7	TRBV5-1	TGCGCCAGCAGACTCCGGGGGGAGTCTGTCGAGCAGTACTTC	CASRLRGESVEQYF
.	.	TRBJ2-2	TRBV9	TGTGCCAGCAGCGTCCACCCTCCTGGATCCACCGGGGAGCTGTTTTTT	CASSVHPPGSTGELFF
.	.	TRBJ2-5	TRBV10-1	TGCGCCAGCAGTGAGGGACACCAAGAGACCCAGTACTTC	CASSEGHQETQYF
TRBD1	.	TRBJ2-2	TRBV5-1	TGCGCCAGCAGCGCCGGGACAGTACCGAACACCGGGGAGCTGTTTTTT	CASSAGTVPNTGELFF
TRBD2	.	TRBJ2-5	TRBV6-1	TGTGCCAGCACCGGGGGAGGGGCGGGGGAGACCCAGTACTTC	CASTGGGAGETQYF
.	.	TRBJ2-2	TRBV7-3	TGTGCCAGCAGCTTAAATGTCCCCGGGGAGCTGTTTTTT	CASSLNVPGELFF
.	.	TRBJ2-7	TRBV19	TGTGCCAGTAGTATCCCGGGGACGTCGGGGGAGCAGTACTTC	CASSIPGTSGEQYF
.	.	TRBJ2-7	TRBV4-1	TGCGCCAGCAGCCAAGCTTTCACAAACAACTACGAGCAGTACTTC	CASSQAFTNNYEQYF
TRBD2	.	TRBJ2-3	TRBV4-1	TGCGCCAGCAGCCAAGATCGGGAGGGAGGGGATACGCAGTACTTT	CASSQDREGGDTQYF
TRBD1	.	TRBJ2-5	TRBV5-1	TGCGCCAGCAGCTTGCGGGACAGAAAAGAGACCCAGTACTTC	CASSLRDRKETQYF
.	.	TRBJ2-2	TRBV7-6	TGTGCCAGCAGGACCGCCGGGGAGCTGTTTTTT	CASRTAGELFF
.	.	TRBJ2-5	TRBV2	TGTGCCAGCAGTGATAGTGGCAGGGCCATGGAGACCCAGTACTTC	CASSDSGRAMETQYF
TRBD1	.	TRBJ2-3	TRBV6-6	TGTGCCAGCAGGAAGACAGGGGACGCAGATACGCAGTATTTT	CASRKTGDADTQYF
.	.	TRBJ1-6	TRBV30	TGTGCCTGGGGATCCCCCTCTTCACCCCTCCACTTT	CAWGSPSSPLHF
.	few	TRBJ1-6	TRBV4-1	TGCGCCAGCAGCCAAGAGCTAATCGGGAGCTCCTATAATTCACCCCTCCACTTT	CASSQELIGSSYNSPLHF
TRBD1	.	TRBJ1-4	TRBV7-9	TGTGCCAGCAGCTTAACTTGGACAGGGGTAGGGGAAAAACTGTTTTTT	CASSLTWTGVGEKLFF
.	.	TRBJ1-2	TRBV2	TGTGCCAGCAGTGCCAGGAAAGACGGCTACACCTTC	CASSARKDGYTF
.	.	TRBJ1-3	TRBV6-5	TGTGCCAGCAGTCGACAGGCTGTAGGTGGAAACACCATATATTTT	CASSRQAVGGNTIYF